This is a list of T cell receptor beta chains from one sample in a study of CD8 T cells in Susac syndrome. MiXCR, run by TCRdb on the immunoSEQ multiplex PCR reads, gives a single entry per CDR3 protein. The table shows about 150,000 distinct CDR3 sequences, with approximately 93% occurring only once. The material sequenced was CD4+ T cells from PBMCs. Receptors were obtained from a human donor in good health. The CDR3 runs from the conserved cysteine through the conserved F or W. A D gene is named only where the DNA matches it firmly. The size field is filled for only some rows; it gives once, few, many or a size class.

TRBV18	-	-	TRBJ2-1	TGTGCCAGCTCAGTAGTTGAGATGGGGAGGAGCTCCTACAATGAGCAGTTCTTC	CASSVVEMGRSSYNEQFF
TRBV20-1	-	-	TRBJ2-2	TGCAGTGCCTACCTTGCGGGGTTAGCCGGGGAGCTGTTTTTT	CSAYLAGLAGELFF
TRBV5-1	-	TRBD1	TRBJ2-5	TGCGCCAGCAGCGGAACCGGGACAGGGGGCGGTGAGACCCAGTACTTC	CASSGTGTGGGETQYF
TRBV3-1	once	TRBD2	TRBJ2-1	TGTGCCAGCAGCCAGGGGGGGAGGAGTAATGAGCAGTTCTTC	CASSQGGRSNEQFF
TRBV4-2	-	-	TRBJ2-4	TGTGCCAGCAGCCAATTTCGTGGGACGCCCGCCAAAAACATTCAGTACTTC	CASSQFRGTPAKNIQYF
TRBV4-1	-	-	TRBJ1-1	TGCGCCAGCAGCCCCCATCCACTTAAAGAAGCTTTCTTT	CASSPHPLKEAFF
TRBV3-1	-	TRBD2	TRBJ2-3	TGTGCCAGCAGCCTACGGACTAGCGGGAGCTCAGATACGCAGTATTTT	CASSLRTSGSSDTQYF
TRBV10-3	-	TRBD1	TRBJ2-5	TGTGCCACCGGGCCGACAGGGGAGGAGACCCAGTACTTC	CATGPTGEETQYF
TRBV20-1	-	TRBD1	TRBJ2-5	TGCAGTGCTAGACCAACCCGCCGACAGGGTCAAGAGACCCAGTACTTC	CSARPTRRQGQETQYF
TRBV28	-	TRBD1	TRBJ1-1	TGTGCCAGCCTACAGGGGGGAATGAACACTGAAGCTTTCTTT	CASLQGGMNTEAFF
TRBV18	-	TRBD1	TRBJ1-2	TGTGCCAGCTCACCGATTTCAGGGGGCAATGGCTACACCTTC	CASSPISGGNGYTF